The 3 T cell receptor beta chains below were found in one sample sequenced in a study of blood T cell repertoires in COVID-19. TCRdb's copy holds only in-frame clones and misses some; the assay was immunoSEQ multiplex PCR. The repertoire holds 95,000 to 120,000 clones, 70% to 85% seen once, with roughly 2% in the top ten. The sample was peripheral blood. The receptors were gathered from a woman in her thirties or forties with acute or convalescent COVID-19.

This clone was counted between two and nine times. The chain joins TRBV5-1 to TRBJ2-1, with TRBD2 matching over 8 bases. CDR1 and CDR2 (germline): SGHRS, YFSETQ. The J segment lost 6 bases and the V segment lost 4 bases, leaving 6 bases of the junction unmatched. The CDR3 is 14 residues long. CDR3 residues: CASSVSGALNEQFF. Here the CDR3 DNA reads TGCGCCAGCAGCGTTAGCGGGGCCCTCAATGAGCAGTTCTTC. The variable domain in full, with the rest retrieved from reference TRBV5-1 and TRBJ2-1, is KAGVTQTPRYLIKTRGQQVTLSCSPISGHRSVSWYQQTPGQGLQFLFEYFSETQRNKGNFPGRFSGRQFSNSRSEMNVSTLELGDSALYLCASSVSGALNEQFFGPGTRLTVL.

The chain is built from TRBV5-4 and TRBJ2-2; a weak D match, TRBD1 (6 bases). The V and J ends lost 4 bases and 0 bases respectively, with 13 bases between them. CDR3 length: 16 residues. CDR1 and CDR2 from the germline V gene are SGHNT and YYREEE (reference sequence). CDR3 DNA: TGTGCCAGCAGCAAAACAGGGATTTCGAACACCGGGGAGCTGTTTTTT. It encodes CASSKTGISNTGELFF.

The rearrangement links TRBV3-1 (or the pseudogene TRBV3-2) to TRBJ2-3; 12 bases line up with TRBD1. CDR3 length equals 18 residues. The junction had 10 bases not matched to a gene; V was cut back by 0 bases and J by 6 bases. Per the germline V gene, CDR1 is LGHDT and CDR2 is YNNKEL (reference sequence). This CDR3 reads CASSQDPTGTGGPDTQYF. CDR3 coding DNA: TGTGCCAGCAGCCAAGATCCGACCGGGACAGGGGGCCCGGATACGCAGTATTTT.